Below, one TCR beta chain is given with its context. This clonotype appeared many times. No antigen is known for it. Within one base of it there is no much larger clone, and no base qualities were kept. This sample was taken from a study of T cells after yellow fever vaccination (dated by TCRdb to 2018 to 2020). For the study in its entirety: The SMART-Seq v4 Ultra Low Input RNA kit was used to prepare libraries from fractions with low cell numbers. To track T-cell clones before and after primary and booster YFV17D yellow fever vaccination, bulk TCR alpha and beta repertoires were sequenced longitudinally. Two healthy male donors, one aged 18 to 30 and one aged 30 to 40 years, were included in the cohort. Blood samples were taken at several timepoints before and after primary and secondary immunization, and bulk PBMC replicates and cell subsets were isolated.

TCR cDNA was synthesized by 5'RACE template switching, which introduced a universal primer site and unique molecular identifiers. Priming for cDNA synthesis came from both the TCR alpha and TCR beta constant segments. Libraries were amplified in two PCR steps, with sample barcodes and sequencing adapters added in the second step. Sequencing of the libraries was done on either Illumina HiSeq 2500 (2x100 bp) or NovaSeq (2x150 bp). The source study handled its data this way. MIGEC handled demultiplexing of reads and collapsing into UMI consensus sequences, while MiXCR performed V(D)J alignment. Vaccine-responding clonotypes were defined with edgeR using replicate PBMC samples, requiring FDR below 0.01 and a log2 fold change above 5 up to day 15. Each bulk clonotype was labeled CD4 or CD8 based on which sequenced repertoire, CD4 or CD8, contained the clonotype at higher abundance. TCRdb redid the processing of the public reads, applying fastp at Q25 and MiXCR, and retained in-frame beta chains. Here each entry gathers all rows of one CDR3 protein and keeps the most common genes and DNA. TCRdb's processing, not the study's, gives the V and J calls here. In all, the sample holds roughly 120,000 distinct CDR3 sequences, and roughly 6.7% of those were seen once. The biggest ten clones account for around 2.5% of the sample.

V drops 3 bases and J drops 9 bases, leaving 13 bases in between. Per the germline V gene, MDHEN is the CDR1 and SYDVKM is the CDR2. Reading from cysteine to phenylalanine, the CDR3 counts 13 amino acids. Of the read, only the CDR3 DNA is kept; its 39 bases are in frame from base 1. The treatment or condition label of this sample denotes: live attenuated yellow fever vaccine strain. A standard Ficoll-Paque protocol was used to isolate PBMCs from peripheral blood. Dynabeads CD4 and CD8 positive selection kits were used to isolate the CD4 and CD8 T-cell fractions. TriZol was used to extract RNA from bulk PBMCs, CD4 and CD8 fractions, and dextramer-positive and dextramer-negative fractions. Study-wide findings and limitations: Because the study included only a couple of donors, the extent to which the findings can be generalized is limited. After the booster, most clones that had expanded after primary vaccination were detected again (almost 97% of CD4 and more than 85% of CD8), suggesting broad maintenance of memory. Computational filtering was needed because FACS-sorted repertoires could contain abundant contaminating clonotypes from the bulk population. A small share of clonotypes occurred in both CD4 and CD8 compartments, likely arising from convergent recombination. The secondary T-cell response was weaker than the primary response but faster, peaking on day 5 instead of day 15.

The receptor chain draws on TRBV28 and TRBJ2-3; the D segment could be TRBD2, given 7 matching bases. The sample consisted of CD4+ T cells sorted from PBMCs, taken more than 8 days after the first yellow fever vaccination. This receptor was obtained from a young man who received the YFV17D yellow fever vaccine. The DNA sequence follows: TGTGCCAGCAGTTTTCGGGGGGCCGGCACGCAGTATTTT. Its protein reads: CASSFRGAGTQYF.